One and the same sample provided the 4 T cell receptor beta chains below, sequenced in a study of T cells in Graves' hyperthyroidism and ophthalmopathy. Amplification targeted TCR beta CDR3 regions from RNA transcripts. The HTBI primer set drove a first-round RT-PCR of the TCR CDR3. Using its own MiXCR run on the multiplex PCR reads, TCRdb lists one record per CDR3 protein. The repertoire has about 400,000 distinct CDR3 sequences, over 11% of them found once; the top ten carry around 28%. Material: blood. The receptor set was obtained from a man over 45 with Graves' ophthalmopathy.

As to this clonotype: Just one base apart from a much larger clone, this may be a read error. This rearrangement joins TRBV20-1 to TRBJ2-1; 8 bases are a match to TRBD2. The germline V gene encodes CDR1 DFQATT and CDR2 SNEGSKA (reference sequence). CDR3 size: 14 residues. The CDR3 here is CSTRDSGAYNEQFF. The CDR3 region has the DNA TGCAGTACTAGAGATAGCGGGGCCTACAATGAGCAGTTCTTC.

This rearrangement joins TRBV20-1 to TRBJ2-6; a weak D match, TRBD1 (6 bases). Trimming removed 5 bases at V and 0 bases at J, with 14 bases between. Germline CDR1 and CDR2: DFQATT and SNEGSKA (reference sequence). The CDR3 runs to 16 residues. The DNA for the CDR3 is TGCAGTGCTTCGGACAGCCCGAGCTCTGGGGCCAACGTCCTGACTTTC. Translation: CSASDSPSSGANVLTF.

V is TRBV5-4 and J is TRBJ1-6; no definite D call. The length of the CDR3 is 16 residues. Germline CDR1 SGHNT, CDR2 YYREEE (reference sequence). Trimming took off 1 base at V and 6 bases at J, with 14 bases between the two ends. CDR3 amino acids: CASSLNPKGSNSPLHF. In DNA form, the CDR3 reads TGTGCCAGCAGCTTGAATCCGAAGGGTAGTAATTCACCCCTCCACTTT.

About this clonotype: A read error is possible here, since a much larger clone lies one base away. V gene TRBV3-1 combines with J gene TRBJ2-5; D is undetermined. CDR1 and CDR2 (germline): LGHDT, YNNKEL (reference sequence). Between the trimmed V and J ends, which lost 3 bases and 2 bases, there was a span of 19 bases. The CDR3 runs to 17 residues. The CDR3 reads CASSQQPASARQETQYF. The CDR3 coding sequence is TGTGCCAGCAGCCAGCAGCCCGCTTCGGCTCGACAAGAGACCCAGTACTTC.